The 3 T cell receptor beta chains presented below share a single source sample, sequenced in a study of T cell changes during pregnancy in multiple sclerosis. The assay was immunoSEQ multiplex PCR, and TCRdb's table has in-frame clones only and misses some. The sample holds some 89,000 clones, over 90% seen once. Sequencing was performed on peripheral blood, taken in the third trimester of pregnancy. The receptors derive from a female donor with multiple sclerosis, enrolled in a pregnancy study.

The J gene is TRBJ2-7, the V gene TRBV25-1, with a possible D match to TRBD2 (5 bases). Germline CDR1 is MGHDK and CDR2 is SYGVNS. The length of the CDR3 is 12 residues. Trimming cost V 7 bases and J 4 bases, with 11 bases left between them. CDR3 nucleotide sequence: TGTGCCAGCACAAGCTGGAGGTACGAGCAGTACTTC. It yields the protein CASTSWRYEQYF.

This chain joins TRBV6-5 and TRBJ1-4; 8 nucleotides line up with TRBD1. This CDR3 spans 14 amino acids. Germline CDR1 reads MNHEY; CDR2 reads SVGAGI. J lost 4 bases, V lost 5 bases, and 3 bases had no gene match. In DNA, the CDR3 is TGTGCCAGCAGTATACAGGGGGATAATGAAAAACTGTTTTTT. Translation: CASSIQGDNEKLFF.

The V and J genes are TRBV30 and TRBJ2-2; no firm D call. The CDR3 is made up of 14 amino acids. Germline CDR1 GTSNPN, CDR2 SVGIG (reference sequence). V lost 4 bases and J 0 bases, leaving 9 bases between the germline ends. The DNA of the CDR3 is TGTGCCTGGACATCGGCGGCGAACACCGGGGAGCTGTTTTTT. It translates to CAWTSAANTGELFF.